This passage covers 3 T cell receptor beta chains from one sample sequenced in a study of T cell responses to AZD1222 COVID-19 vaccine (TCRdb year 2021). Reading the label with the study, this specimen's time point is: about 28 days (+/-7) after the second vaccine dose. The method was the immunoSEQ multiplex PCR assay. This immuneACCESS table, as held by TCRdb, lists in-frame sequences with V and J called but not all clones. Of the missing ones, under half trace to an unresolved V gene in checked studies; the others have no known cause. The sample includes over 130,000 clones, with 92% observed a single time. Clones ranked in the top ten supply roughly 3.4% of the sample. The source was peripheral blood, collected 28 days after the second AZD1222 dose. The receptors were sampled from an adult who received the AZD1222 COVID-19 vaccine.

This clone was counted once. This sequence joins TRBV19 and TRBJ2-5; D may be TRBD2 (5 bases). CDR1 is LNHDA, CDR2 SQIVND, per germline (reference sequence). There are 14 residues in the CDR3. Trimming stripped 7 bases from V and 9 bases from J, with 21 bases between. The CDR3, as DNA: TGTGCCAGTAAAGGATCGGACTCGATTGGAGCCCAGTACTTC. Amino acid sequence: CASKGSDSIGAQYF.

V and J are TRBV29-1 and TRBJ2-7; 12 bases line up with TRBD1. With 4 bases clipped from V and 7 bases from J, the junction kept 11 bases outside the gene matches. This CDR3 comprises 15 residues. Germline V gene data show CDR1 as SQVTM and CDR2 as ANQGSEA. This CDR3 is CSVAPGQGAMGEQYF. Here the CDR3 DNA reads TGCAGCGTTGCTCCGGGACAGGGGGCAATGGGGGAGCAGTACTTC.

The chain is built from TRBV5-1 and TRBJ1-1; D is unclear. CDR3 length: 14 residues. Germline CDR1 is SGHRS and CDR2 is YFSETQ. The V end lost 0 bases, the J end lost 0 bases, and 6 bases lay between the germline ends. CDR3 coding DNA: TGCGCCAGCAGCTTGGAGGCAGTGAACACTGAAGCTTTCTTT. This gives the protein CASSLEAVNTEAFF.